This T cell receptor (beta chain) stems from a study of T cell repertoires and HLA-DP antigens. On the study more broadly: Transduced HeLa cells presented HLA-DP to CD4+ T cells.

As regards this clone: Antigen unknown.

Pre-culture CD4+ samples were sequenced deeply, targeting fewer than 250,000 T cell genomes. Assay used: immunoSEQ multiplex PCR; TCRdb lists only in-frame clones, some missing. The sample has about 73,000 clones, roughly 75% seen once; the top ten hold about 1.4%. The CDR3 loop spans 15 amino acids. Trimming removed 1 base from V and 1 base from J, with 10 bases in between. The V gene's germline CDR1 is LGHNA and CDR2 YSLEER. This clonotype originated in a man between 60 and 75 years old in good health and CMV-seronegative. What was sequenced was CD4+ T cells from PBMCs. The gene calls are TRBV4-3 and TRBJ1-2; unclear D gene. The CDR3 DNA sequence: TGCGCCAGCAGCCAAGGGCGAAGACTTAACTATGGCTACACCTTC. Its translation is CASSQGRRLNYGYTF.